The 18 T cell receptor beta chains listed next were all sequenced from one sample in a study of CD8 T cells in Susac syndrome. Reverse transcription of about 0.45 to 1 ug RNA was carried out with random hexamers. TCRdb re-called the immunoSEQ multiplex PCR reads through MiXCR, storing one row per CDR3 protein. The repertoire holds about 170,000 distinct CDR3 sequences, with approximately 93% as singletons. The sample was CD4+ T cells from PBMCs. The receptors were gathered from a human donor with multiple sclerosis.

This clonotype was detected once. The chain employs TRBV5-1 and TRBJ2-6; 7 nucleotides align to TRBD1. The length of the CDR3 is 17 residues. The trim removed 4 bases at V and 0 bases at J, leaving 7 bases unmatched. CDR1 is SGHRS and CDR2 is YFSETQ in the germline V gene. CDR3 coding DNA: TGCGCCAGCAGCCGCTCGGGACAGCCCTCTGGGGCCAACGTCCTGACTTTC. This sequence encodes CASSRSGQPSGANVLTF.

This clonotype was recorded once. This sequence joins TRBV6-2 or TRBV6-3 and TRBJ2-7; D is perhaps TRBD2 (6 bases). The CDR3 spans 13 residues. Germline CDR1 MNHEY, CDR2 SVGEGT. V was trimmed by 5 bases and J by 3 bases, leaving 11 bases between them. The CDR3 DNA reads as TGTGCCAGCAGTCGGCTGCGGGACTACGAGCAGTACTTC. Protein: CASSRLRDYEQYF.

The CDR3 protein is CASSSDGQTYEQYF. The CDR3 nucleotides read TGTGCCAGCTCTTCTGATGGACAGACCTACGAGCAGTACTTC. This sequence joins TRBV18 and TRBJ2-7; TRBD1 is a possible D gene (6 bases). The CDR3 covers 14 residues. The ends were cut back, 6 bases at V and 2 bases at J, with 14 bases in the middle. CDR1 and CDR2 from the germline V gene are KGHSH and LQKENI.

The chain employs TRBV20-1 and TRBJ1-1; the D gene is possibly TRBD1 (5 bases). V lost 3 bases to trimming and J lost 4 bases, with 15 bases between them. The CDR3 runs 14 residues. The germline CDR1 and CDR2 sequences are DFQATT and SNEGSKA (reference sequence). CDR3 nucleotide sequence: TGCAGTGCTAGCGGTTCAGGGAGGTCCACTGAAGCTTTCTTT. The encoded protein is CSASGSGRSTEAFF.

As concerns this clonotype: The junction shows a germline mismatch at one end, possibly a read error. V usage is TRBV5-1 and J usage is TRBJ2-5, with TRBD1 as a possible D gene (6 bases). In germline, CDR1 is SGHRS, CDR2 YFSETQ. This CDR3 contains 14 residues. This chain's CDR3 is CANSLDAGEETQYF. Written as DNA, the CDR3 is TGCGCCAACAGCTTGGATGCAGGGGAAGAGACCCAGTACTTC.

The chain links TRBV5-1 to TRBJ2-5; D unclear. The CDR3 covers 13 residues. Trimming left V 0 bases short and J 7 bases short, with 10 bases between. Germline V CDR1 and CDR2: SGHRS, YFSETQ. As DNA, the CDR3 is TGCGCCAGCAGCTTGGCCCCCGAGTCGACCCAGTACTTC. Protein: CASSLAPESTQYF.

The rearrangement links TRBV7-9 to TRBJ1-2, with TRBD1 identical over 8 bases. The CDR3 loop spans 14 amino acids. CDR1 is SEHNR and CDR2 is FQNEAQ in the germline V gene (reference sequence). With 2 bases clipped from V and 7 bases from J, the junction kept 6 bases outside the gene matches. CDR3 sequence reads: CASSLLWTGSGYTF. The CDR3 DNA sequence: TGTGCCAGCAGCTTACTATGGACAGGGTCTGGCTACACCTTC.

The chain is built from TRBV10-3 and TRBJ1-2; D is unresolved. Between the trimmed V and J ends, which lost 2 bases and 7 bases, there was a span of 8 bases. The length of the CDR3 is 12 residues. The germline V gene has CDR1 ENHRY and CDR2 SYGVKD. CDR3 DNA: TGTGCCATCAGTGAGGGAGGCGTTGGCTACACCTTC. Amino acid sequence: CAISEGGVGYTF.

The genes are TRBV11-2 and TRBJ2-1, with 7 nucleotides matching TRBD2. V lost 5 bases and J lost 7; bases outside the gene matches: 11. CDR1 is SGHAT and CDR2 is FQNNGV in the germline V gene. This CDR3 spans 15 amino acids. As DNA, the CDR3 is TGTGCCAGCAGCCGTTGGGAGGGGAAGAATAATGAGCAGTTCTTC. Residues: CASSRWEGKNNEQFF.

This chain uses TRBV12-3 or TRBV12-4 with TRBJ1-2; 7 nucleotides line up with TRBD1. The V segment lost 4 bases and the J segment 6 bases; nucleotides outside the gene matches: 5. The CDR3 loop spans 13 amino acids. DNA for the CDR3: TGTGCCAGCAGTTCAGAACAGGGGAATGGCTACACCTTC. Protein product: CASSSEQGNGYTF.

CDR3 DNA: TGTGCCAGTTCCGAAAGAGAGCATCAGCCCCAGCATTTT. Its protein product is CASSEREHQPQHF. The chain has TRBV19 and TRBJ1-5; D call uncertain. Germline CDR1 and CDR2: LNHDA and SQIVND (reference sequence). The length of the CDR3 is 13 residues. V was cut by 8 bases and J by 5 bases, with 13 bases left in between.

This chain connects TRBV5-1 to TRBJ2-4; 8 bases match TRBD1. The CDR3 runs to 14 residues. The ends lost 0 bases at V and 6 bases at J; junction bases unmatched: 2. CDR1 and CDR2 from the germline V gene are SGHRS and YFSETQ. CDR3 sequence (DNA): TGCGCCAGCAGCTTGGGACAGGGGACAAACATTCAGTACTTC. Amino acid sequence: CASSLGQGTNIQYF.

V is TRBV7-7 and J is TRBJ2-5, with TRBD1 identical over 9 bases. The CDR3 has 15 amino acids. Germline-derived CDR1 and CDR2 are SSHAT and FNYEAQ (reference sequence). V trimming: 1 base; J trimming: 4 bases; junction bases outside the gene matches: 4. The CDR3 loop reads CASSLETGGRETQYF. CDR3 sequence (DNA): TGTGCCAGCAGCTTAGAAACAGGGGGCAGAGAGACCCAGTACTTC.

The chain recombines TRBV7-3 with TRBJ2-1; D uncertain. The ends were cut back, 6 bases at V and 2 bases at J, with 17 bases in the middle. The CDR3 contains 16 residues. Germline CDR1 is SGHTA and CDR2 is FQGTGA. The CDR3 nucleotides are TGTGCCAGCAGGGGTCCGGTGGCTCAGACCTACAATGAGCAGTTCTTC. It codes for CASRGPVAQTYNEQFF.

The chain couples TRBV9 to TRBJ1-1; 10 positions match TRBD1. The CDR3 is 15 residues long. The V segment lost 2 bases and the J segment 4 bases; nucleotides outside the gene matches: 5. Germline V gene sequence: CDR1 SGDLS, CDR2 YYNGEE. Here the CDR3 reads CASSVSGQGFTEAFF. CDR3 DNA sequence: TGTGCCAGCAGCGTGTCGGGACAGGGGTTCACTGAAGCTTTCTTT.

This clonotype occurred once. The chain is built from TRBV5-4 and TRBJ2-5; D may correspond to TRBD1 or TRBD2 (5 bases each). Trimming removed 2 bases from V and 5 bases from J, with 10 bases in between. This CDR3 has 13 residues. CDR1 and CDR2 (germline): SGHNT, YYREEE (reference sequence). The CDR3 coding sequence is TGTGCCAGCAGCTTTGGGGACCGGGAGACCCAGTACTTC. This codes for CASSFGDRETQYF.

The chain employs TRBV9 and TRBJ2-3; 13 bases line up with TRBD2. CDR3 length equals 16 residues. From germline, CDR1 is SGDLS and CDR2 YYNGEE. Trimming took 3 bases from V and 4 from J; bases not matched to a gene: 5. Written as DNA, the CDR3 is TGTGCCAGCAGCGGAGGGACTAGCGGGGTGCCAGATACGCAGTATTTT. This codes for CASSGGTSGVPDTQYF.

The V and J genes are TRBV12-3 or TRBV12-4 and TRBJ2-3; D remains unclear. The V end lost 8 bases, the J end lost 3 bases, and 9 bases lay between the germline ends. The CDR3 consists of 12 residues. CDR3 in DNA: TGTGCCAGCTTATCAGGAACAGATACGCAGTATTTT. Translated, it gives CASLSGTDTQYF.